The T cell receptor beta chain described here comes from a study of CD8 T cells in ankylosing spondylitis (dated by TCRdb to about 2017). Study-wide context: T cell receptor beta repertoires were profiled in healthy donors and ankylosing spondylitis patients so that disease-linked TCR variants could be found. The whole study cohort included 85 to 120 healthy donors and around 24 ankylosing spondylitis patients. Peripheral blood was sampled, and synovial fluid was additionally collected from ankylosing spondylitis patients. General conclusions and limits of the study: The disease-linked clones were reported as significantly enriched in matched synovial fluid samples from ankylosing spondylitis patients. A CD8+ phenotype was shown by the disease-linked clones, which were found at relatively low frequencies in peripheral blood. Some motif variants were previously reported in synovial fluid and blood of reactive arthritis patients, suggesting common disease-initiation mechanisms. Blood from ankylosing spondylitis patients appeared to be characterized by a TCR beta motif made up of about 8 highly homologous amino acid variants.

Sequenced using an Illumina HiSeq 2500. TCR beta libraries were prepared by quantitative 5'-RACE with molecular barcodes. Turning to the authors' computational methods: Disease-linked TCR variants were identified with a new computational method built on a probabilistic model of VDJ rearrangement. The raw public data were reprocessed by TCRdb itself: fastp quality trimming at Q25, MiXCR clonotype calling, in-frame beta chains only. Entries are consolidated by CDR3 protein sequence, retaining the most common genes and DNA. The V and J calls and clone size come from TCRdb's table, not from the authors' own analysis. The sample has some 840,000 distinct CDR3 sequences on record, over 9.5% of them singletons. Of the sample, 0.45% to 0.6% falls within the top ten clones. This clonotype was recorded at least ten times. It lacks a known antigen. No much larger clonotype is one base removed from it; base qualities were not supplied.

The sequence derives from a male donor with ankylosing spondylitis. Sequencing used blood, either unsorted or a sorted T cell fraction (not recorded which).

The CDR3 protein is CSARGGQVWDEQFF. Read as DNA, the sequence is TGCAGTGCTAGGGGAGGACAGGTTTGGGATGAGCAGTTCTTC. The chain is made from TRBV20-1 and TRBJ2-1, and possibly TRBD1, on 7 matching bases. A distance of 17 bases separates the germline ends of V and J, which lose 3 bases and 8 bases respectively. Including cysteine and phenylalanine, the CDR3 has 14 amino acids. This entry keeps only the CDR3 DNA: 42 bases, framed from base 1. Sequences DFQATT (CDR1) and SNEGSKA (CDR2) are obtained from the germline V gene (reference sequence).